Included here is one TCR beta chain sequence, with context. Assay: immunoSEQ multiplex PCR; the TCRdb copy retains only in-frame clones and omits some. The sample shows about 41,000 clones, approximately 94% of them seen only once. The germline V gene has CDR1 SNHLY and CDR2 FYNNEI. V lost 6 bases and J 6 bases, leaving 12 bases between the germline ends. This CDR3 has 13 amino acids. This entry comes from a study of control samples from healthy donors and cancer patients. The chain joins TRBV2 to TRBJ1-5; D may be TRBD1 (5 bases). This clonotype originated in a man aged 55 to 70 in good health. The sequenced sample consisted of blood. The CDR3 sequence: CASRQGGPQPQHF. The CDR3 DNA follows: TGTGCCAGCAGGCAGGGAGGACCTCAGCCCCAGCATTTT.